Listed below are T cell receptor beta chains from one sample, sequenced in a study of blood T cell repertoires in COVID-19. Assay used: immunoSEQ multiplex PCR; TCRdb lists only in-frame clones, some missing. Of about 320,000 clones in the sample, about nine tenths were seen once. The sequenced material came from PBMCs or T cells enriched from blood (not recorded which). The source is a man aged 55 to 70 who had recovered from COVID-19. CDR3s include the opening cysteine and the closing phenylalanine or tryptophan. The D gene is left open where the match is weak. Clone sizes are given selectively: once, few, many, or a class where the clone is expanded.

v_gene	d_gene	j_gene	abundance	CDR3nt	CDR3aa
TRBV5-1	TRBD2	TRBJ2-4	.	TGCGCCAGCAGCTCGAGGACTAGCGGGGGGGTGAACATTCAGTACTTC	CASSSRTSGGVNIQYF
TRBV2	TRBD2	TRBJ2-3	.	TGTGCCAGCAGTGAAAGGAGTAGCGGGGGGCCGTGGGATACGCAGTATTTT	CASSERSSGGPWDTQYF
TRBV19	TRBD2	TRBJ2-2	.	TGTGCCAGTAGTATAGTGGCGGGAGAGTACACCGGGGAGCTGTTTTTT	CASSIVAGEYTGELFF
TRBV11-3	.	TRBJ1-1	.	TGTGCCAGCAGACCTTATAGGAACACTGAAGCTTTCTTT	CASRPYRNTEAFF
TRBV2	TRBD2	TRBJ2-2	.	TGTGCCAGCACAAGCGGGAGGACCGGGGAGCTGTTTTTT	CASTSGRTGELFF
TRBV3-1/TRBV3-2	TRBD2	TRBJ2-1	.	TGTGCCAGCAGCCCTTTCGGTAGCGGGAGGGCTTTCAATGAGCAGTTCTTC	CASSPFGSGRAFNEQFF
TRBV6-5	.	TRBJ1-4	.	TGTGCCAGCAGCAGAGAATCAGGGGCTGGACTGTTTTTT	CASSRESGAGLFF
TRBV5-1	.	TRBJ2-1	.	TGCGCCAGCAGCTTGGTGACCCTAAAAGGCGGTGAGCAGTTCTTC	CASSLVTLKGGEQFF
TRBV5-6	TRBD2	TRBJ2-3	.	TGTGCCAGCAGCTTCGGCCAGCGGGAGGAGGTAAGCACAGATACGCAGTATTTT	CASSFGQREEVSTDTQYF
TRBV5-4	.	TRBJ2-1	.	TGTGCCAGCAGCTTCGACATGGGCTCCTACAATGAGCAGTTCTTC	CASSFDMGSYNEQFF
TRBV9	.	TRBJ2-1	.	TGTGCCAGCAGCGTAGCGGGAAACTCCTACAATGAGCAGTTCTTC	CASSVAGNSYNEQFF
TRBV19	TRBD1	TRBJ1-4	few	TGTGCCAGTAGTAGAAACAGGGGCCTCAATGAAAAACTGTTTTTT	CASSRNRGLNEKLFF
TRBV6-5	TRBD1	TRBJ2-7	.	TGTGCCAGCAGCGACAGGGGGTTCATCGACGAGCAGTACTTC	CASSDRGFIDEQYF
TRBV29-1	.	TRBJ2-3	.	TGCAGCGTTGTGAGGGCAGATACGCAGTATTTT	CSVVRADTQYF
TRBV3-1/TRBV3-2	TRBD1	TRBJ2-4	.	TGTGCCAGCAGCCAAGGACAGGGGCTACGAAACATTCAGTACTTC	CASSQGQGLRNIQYF
TRBV2	.	TRBJ2-3	.	TGTGCCAGCAGGACAGATACCACAGATACGCAGTATTTT	CASRTDTTDTQYF
TRBV19	.	TRBJ1-2	.	TGTGCCAGTAGTATAGCCCCGGGAGGACAGTTAAACGGCTACACCTTC	CASSIAPGGQLNGYTF
TRBV11-2	.	TRBJ2-2	.	TGTGCCAGCAGCTTTCTAGATACGGCCGGGGAGCTGTTTTTT	CASSFLDTAGELFF
TRBV5-4	TRBD1	TRBJ2-1	.	TGTGCCAGCAGCGTGACAGGGAGCTCCTACAATGAGCAGTTCTTC	CASSVTGSSYNEQFF
TRBV29-1	.	TRBJ2-5	.	TGCAGCGTGACCGGGAACCAAGAGACCCAGTACTTC	CSVTGNQETQYF
TRBV3-1/TRBV3-2	.	TRBJ2-1	.	TGTGCCAGCAGCCAAGCGGGGATCTACAATGAGCAGTTCTTC	CASSQAGIYNEQFF
TRBV12-5	.	TRBJ1-1	.	TGTGCTAGTGGTTTACATACAAACACTGAAGCTTTCTTT	CASGLHTNTEAFF
TRBV15	TRBD1	TRBJ1-1	.	TGTGCCACCAGCAGAGATCTCCTGACAGGGGTCAAGGTCGATACTTTCTTT	CATSRDLLTGVKVDTFF
TRBV3-1/TRBV3-2	.	TRBJ2-7	.	TGTGCCAGCAGCCAGCCGGACAGAAGAGTAAGGTTC	CASSQPDRRVRF
TRBV30	.	TRBJ1-6	.	TGTGCGATAGAAGTTAATTCACCCCTCCACTTT	CAIEVNSPLHF
TRBV6-5	.	TRBJ1-2	.	TGTGCCAGCAGTTACTCGTTTGCAAGTGGCGGTGGCTACACCTTC	CASSYSFASGGGYTF
TRBV7-6	.	TRBJ2-6	.	TGTGCCAGCAGCTACGGACAGCCCTCTGGGGCCAACGTCCTGACTTTC	CASSYGQPSGANVLTF
TRBV6-6	.	TRBJ2-5	once	TGTGCCAGCAGTTACTCACATGAGACCCAGTACTTC	CASSYSHETQYF
TRBV29-1	TRBD2	TRBJ2-7	few	TGCAGCGTCCTCGGACTAGCGGGCTACGAGCAGTACTTC	CSVLGLAGYEQYF
TRBV5-1	TRBD1	TRBJ1-5	once	TGCGCCAGCAGCTTGGGAGGGACAGAGAATCAGCCCCAGCATTTT	CASSLGGTENQPQHF
TRBV4-1	TRBD2	TRBJ2-3	.	TGCGCCAGCAGCCAAGTCCAGGTGCGGGAGGTGGGTGATACGCAGTATTTT	CASSQVQVREVGDTQYF
TRBV2	TRBD1	TRBJ1-5	.	TGTGCCAGCAGAGCGGACAGGGGAGGCAATCAGCCCCAGCATTTT	CASRADRGGNQPQHF
TRBV5-4	.	TRBJ1-6	.	TGTGCCAGCAGCTTGGGACTTAGTAATTCACCCCTCCACTTT	CASSLGLSNSPLHF
TRBV30	.	TRBJ1-1	.	TGTGCCTGGAGTGCAGGTACGGAGAACACTGAAGCTTTCTTT	CAWSAGTENTEAFF
TRBV3-1/TRBV3-2	.	TRBJ2-1	.	TGTGCCAGCAGCCAAGTACCTAACAGGTCCCAGGGCTCCTACAATGAGCAGTTCTTC	CASSQVPNRSQGSYNEQFF
TRBV19	TRBD1	TRBJ1-5	.	TGTGCCAGTAGTTTACTCCGGACAGGGAATCAGCCCCAGCATTTT	CASSLLRTGNQPQHF
TRBV4-3	TRBD1	TRBJ2-1	.	TGCGCCAGCAGCCAAGCTGCCGGGACAGGGGTCTATGAGCAGTTCTTC	CASSQAAGTGVYEQFF
TRBV19	TRBD2	TRBJ2-7	.	TGTGCCAGTAGTATCGCGGGGGGATACTCCTACGAGCAGTACTTC	CASSIAGGYSYEQYF
TRBV4-2	.	TRBJ1-6	.	TGTGCCAGCAGCCAAGTTTTCGGACAGCTCTATAATTCACCCCTCCACTTT	CASSQVFGQLYNSPLHF
TRBV5-1	.	TRBJ2-6	.	TGCGCCAGCAGCACCAGGGTTGGAAGCTCTGGGGCCAACGTCCTGACTTTC	CASSTRVGSSGANVLTF
TRBV2	TRBD1	TRBJ1-1	few	TGTGCCAGCAGTTACCCCTGGGACAGGGGGCGGAACACTGAAGCTTTCTTT	CASSYPWDRGRNTEAFF
TRBV2	.	TRBJ2-1	.	TGTGCCAGCAGTTTCGCGGGGAGAGGGATTAATGAGCAGTTCTTC	CASSFAGRGINEQFF
TRBV12-3/TRBV12-4	TRBD2	TRBJ2-7	.	TGTGCCAGCAAATTGGCGGGGGGCTACGAGCAGTACTTC	CASKLAGGYEQYF
TRBV7-2	.	TRBJ1-6	.	TGTGCCAGCAGCTTATGGGGCCCCCTCTATAATTCACCCCTCCACTTT	CASSLWGPLYNSPLHF
TRBV6-2/TRBV6-3	.	TRBJ1-1	.	TGTGCCAGCAGTTACGTTTCAGTGAACACTGAAGCTTTCTTT	CASSYVSVNTEAFF
TRBV29-1	.	TRBJ1-5	once	TGCAGCGTTGCTACAGGGAGGGTCAATCAGCCCCAGCATTTT	CSVATGRVNQPQHF
TRBV2	.	TRBJ2-1	few	TGTGCCAGCACTTTAAGACTAGATGGGGATGAGCAGTTCTTC	CASTLRLDGDEQFF
TRBV7-9	TRBD2	TRBJ2-7	once	TGTGCCAGCAGCCTCACACTAGCGCCCTACGAGCAGTACTTC	CASSLTLAPYEQYF
TRBV29-1	.	TRBJ2-3	.	TGCAGAGCGGCAGGGTGGTTAGATACGCAGTATTTT	CRAAGWLDTQYF
TRBV25-1	.	TRBJ1-2	.	TGTGCCAGCAGCGACAGCTACTTTGGCTACACCTTC	CASSDSYFGYTF
TRBV4-2	.	TRBJ1-4	.	TGTGCCAGCAGCCAAAGCCCGGGGGGAGGGGTCGAAAAACTGTTTTTT	CASSQSPGGGVEKLFF
TRBV2	TRBD2	TRBJ2-1	.	TGTGCCAGCCGTAGCGGGAGTCGCGATGAGCAGTTCTTC	CASRSGSRDEQFF
TRBV14	.	TRBJ1-1	.	TGTGCCAGCAGCCAAGTCCCGGGATTTGAAGCTTTCTTT	CASSQVPGFEAFF
TRBV30	.	TRBJ2-3	.	TGTGCCTGGAGGGAGCCTGCCACAGATACGCAGTATTTT	CAWREPATDTQYF
TRBV9	.	TRBJ1-6	.	TGTGCCAGCAGCGTGGGACTTACTAGCGGTAATTCACCCCTCCACTTT	CASSVGLTSGNSPLHF
TRBV6-5	TRBD1	TRBJ1-5	.	TGTGCCAGCAGAGGACAGGGGGCTTCTACTCAGCCCCAGCATTTT	CASRGQGASTQPQHF
TRBV18	.	TRBJ1-1	.	TGTGCCAGCTCCTCGGGGAGGATACTGAACACTGAAGCTTTCTTT	CASSSGRILNTEAFF
TRBV9	.	TRBJ2-5	.	TGTGCCAGCAGCGTAAGTTTTGCTGCGGAGACCCAGTACTTC	CASSVSFAAETQYF
TRBV7-2	TRBD2	TRBJ2-2	.	TGTGCCAGCAGCCCCTTCGGGAGGGCCGTCACCGGGGAGCTGTTTTTT	CASSPFGRAVTGELFF
TRBV7-5	.	TRBJ2-3	.	TGTGCCAGAAGCTTATGGCGGAACACAGATACGCAGTATTTT	CARSLWRNTDTQYF